The 9 T cell receptor beta chains listed next were all sequenced from one sample in a study of T cell responses to AZD1222 COVID-19 vaccine. Clones were sequenced by immunoSEQ multiplex PCR, and TCRdb holds only the in-frame ones, with some missing. This sample has over 150,000 clones, with 90% found just once. The source material was peripheral blood, sampled on day 0 of AZD1222 vaccination. All receptors derive from an adult in good health.

This chain connects TRBV5-4 to TRBJ2-5, with TRBD1 matching over 9 bases. The junction had 6 bases not matched to a gene; V was cut back by 4 bases and J by 5 bases. The germline V gene encodes CDR1 SGHNT and CDR2 YYREEE (reference sequence). There are 14 residues in the CDR3. The CDR3: CASSLQGAGETQYF. CDR3 bases: TGTGCCAGCAGCCTACAGGGGGCGGGGGAGACCCAGTACTTC.

J is TRBJ1-1 and V is TRBV7-3; TRBD1 matches 12 bases. V shed 3 bases and J 6 bases; nucleotides not matched to a gene: 2. Germline-derived CDR1 and CDR2 are SGHTA and FQGTGA. The CDR3 runs 14 residues. The CDR3 is CASSLGQGAAEAFF. The CDR3 DNA reads as TGTGCCAGCAGCTTGGGACAGGGGGCCGCTGAAGCTTTCTTT.

The chain is built from TRBV7-2 and TRBJ2-1; no definite D call. CDR1 and CDR2 from the germline V gene are SGHTA and FQGNSA. This CDR3 has 17 amino acids. Between the trimmed V and J ends, which lost 5 bases and 5 bases, there was a span of 22 bases. The CDR3 region is CASSLRSRNQPHNEQFF. The DNA for the CDR3 is TGTGCCAGCAGCCTTAGGTCCAGGAACCAGCCCCACAATGAGCAGTTCTTC.

V gene TRBV10-2 combines with J gene TRBJ1-1; 7 bases are shared with TRBD1. The CDR3 totals 18 residues. The J segment lost 0 bases and the V segment lost 6 bases, leaving 16 bases of the junction unmatched. Germline V gene data show CDR1 as WSHSY and CDR2 as SAAADI. CDR3 loop: CASRKGLMGTGVNTEAFF. In DNA, the CDR3 is TGCGCCAGCAGGAAGGGGCTGATGGGAACAGGGGTGAACACTGAAGCTTTCTTT.

The chain uses TRBV6-2 or TRBV6-3 and TRBJ2-7, with a tentative D call TRBD1 (6 bases). Trimming pared 6 bases from V and 2 bases from J, leaving 11 bases between. Per germline, CDR1 MNHEY and CDR2 SVGEGT. CDR3 length: 13 residues. CDR3 in DNA: TGTGCCAGCAGCTCGGGACAAACCTACGAGCAGTACTTC. This encodes CASSSGQTYEQYF.

This sequence joins TRBV29-1 and TRBJ2-5; TRBD2 is a possible D gene (5 bases). The ends were cut back, 0 bases at V and 5 bases at J, with 13 bases in the middle. The CDR3 sequence is 14 residues long. Germline V gives CDR1 SQVTM, CDR2 ANQGSEA. The chain's CDR3 is CSVEDVGVVETQYF. CDR3 coding DNA: TGCAGCGTTGAAGACGTCGGGGTGGTGGAGACCCAGTACTTC.

Here the CDR3 reads CASSRLLGKNGYTF. In DNA form, the CDR3 reads TGTGCCAGCAGCCGCCTCTTGGGGAAGAATGGCTACACCTTC. V and J are TRBV6-5 and TRBJ1-2, with D uncertain. Trimming stripped 6 bases from V and 6 bases from J, with 17 bases between. CDR1 is MNHEY, CDR2 SVGAGI, per germline. The CDR3 has 14 amino acids.

The chain recombines TRBV5-1 with TRBJ2-2; D gene ambiguous. Trimming stripped 0 bases from V and 0 bases from J, with 9 bases between. From germline, CDR1 is SGHRS and CDR2 YFSETQ. This CDR3 is built from 16 residues. Here the CDR3 DNA reads TGCGCCAGCAGCTTGGCCGTTAATTCGAACACCGGGGAGCTGTTTTTT. Translated, it gives CASSLAVNSNTGELFF.

V gene TRBV28 combines with J gene TRBJ1-2, with a weak D call TRBD1 (6 bases). Trimming took off 3 bases at V and 2 bases at J, with 13 bases between the two ends. CDR1 and CDR2 (germline): MDHEN, SYDVKM. This CDR3 comprises 15 residues. In DNA, the CDR3 is TGTGCCAGCAGTTTCCGGGGGCATCTAAACTATGGCTACACCTTC. It is translated as CASSFRGHLNYGYTF.